In its sample, the clone carrying this TCR beta chain was seen once. The sample comes from a study of shared clonotypes between healthy human individuals. Sequencing used immunoSEQ multiplex PCR; TCRdb keeps in-frame clones, though not all of them. Among 2 million to 3 million clones listed, under 95% were seen once. The receptor's source is a man aged 18 to 35 in good health. Some clones in this sample may be carry-over from other donors' samples. Sequences were obtained from naive CD4+ T cells from PBMCs. Indicated subset: CD45RA+ positively selected.

The CDR3 spells CASSPLDVGAALYGYTF. Written as DNA, the CDR3 is TGCGCCAGCAGCCCCCTTGATGTGGGGGCCGCGCTCTATGGCTACACCTTC. V usage is TRBV4-1 and J usage is TRBJ1-2; D perhaps matches TRBD1 (6 bases). Germline V CDR1 and CDR2: MGHRA, YSYEKL. Trimming left V 4 bases short and J 4 bases short, with 22 bases between. The CDR3 sequence is 17 residues long.